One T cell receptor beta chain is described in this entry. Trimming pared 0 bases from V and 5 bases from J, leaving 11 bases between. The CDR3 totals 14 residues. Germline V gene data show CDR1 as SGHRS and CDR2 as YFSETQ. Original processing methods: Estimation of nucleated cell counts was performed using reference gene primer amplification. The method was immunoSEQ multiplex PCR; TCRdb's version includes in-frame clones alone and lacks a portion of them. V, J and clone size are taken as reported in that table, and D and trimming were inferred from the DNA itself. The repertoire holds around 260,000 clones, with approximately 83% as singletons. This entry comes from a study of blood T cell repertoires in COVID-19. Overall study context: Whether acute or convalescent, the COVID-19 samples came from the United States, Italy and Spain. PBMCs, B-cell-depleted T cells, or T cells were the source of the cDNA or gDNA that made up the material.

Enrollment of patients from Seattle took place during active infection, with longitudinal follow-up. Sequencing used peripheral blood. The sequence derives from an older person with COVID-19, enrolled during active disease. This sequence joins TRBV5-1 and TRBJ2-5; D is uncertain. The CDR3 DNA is TGCGCCAGCAGCTTGGAACCCAACCGGGAGACCCAGTACTTC. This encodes CASSLEPNRETQYF.